This T cell receptor (beta chain) was recovered during a study of T cells in localized non-small cell lung cancer. The table came from immunoSEQ multiplex PCR; TCRdb's copy has only in-frame clones and leaves some out. Of more than 30,000 clones in the sample, roughly nine tenths were seen once. Note on this clone: Its matching antigen is unknown.

Study results and caveats: Tumor trailed uninvolved adjacent lung in T cell clonality, which peaked there. One tumor region alone was sequenced, and heterogeneity therefore remains possible.

This CDR3 has 14 residues. Per the germline V gene, CDR1 is SGDLS and CDR2 is YYNGEE. V was cut by 0 bases and J by 1 base, with 7 bases left in between. The chain carries TRBV9 and TRBJ1-1; no clear D gene. The material was peripheral blood mononuclear cells, obtained before any cancer treatment. This TCR was sampled from a man aged 35 to 69 with stage III lung adenocarcinoma. The DNA for the CDR3 is TGTGCCAGCAGCGTAGCAATAGCGAACACTGAAGCTTTCTTT. Its protein is CASSVAIANTEAFF.